The rows below give T cell receptor beta chains drawn from one sample of a study of T cell clusters in autoimmune cytopenias. TCRdb reanalyzed the multiplex PCR reads and collapses them to one entry per CDR3 protein, without DNA. This sample's table has about 4,800 distinct CDR3 sequences. Sequenced input: peripheral blood. The receptor set was obtained from a human donor with an autoimmune cytopenia or autoimmune hepatitis (not recorded which). CDR3s include the opening cysteine and the closing phenylalanine or tryptophan. Each record gives: clone size, J gene, V gene, CDR3 protein. Some rows mark clone size as missing; the rest say once, few, many or name a class of expanded clone.

clone_size: medium-sized
j_call: TRBJ2-3
v_call: TRBV6-1
cdr3_aa: CASTGQLADTQYF

clone_size: NA
j_call: TRBJ2-7
v_call: TRBV7-9
cdr3_aa: CASSLSPNLGEQYF

clone_size: medium-sized
j_call: TRBJ2-7
v_call: TRBV13
cdr3_aa: CASSPTGSSYEQYF

clone_size: NA
j_call: TRBJ2-1
v_call: TRBV7-4
cdr3_aa: CASSAGTGGANEQFF

clone_size: medium-sized
j_call: TRBJ2-1
v_call: TRBV6-5
cdr3_aa: CASSQNGGATEQFF

clone_size: medium-sized
j_call: TRBJ2-7
v_call: TRBV5-6
cdr3_aa: CASSLKGRKGGRIDEQYF

clone_size: NA
j_call: TRBJ1-5
v_call: TRBV12-3/TRBV12-4
cdr3_aa: CASSTGLIGNQPQHF

clone_size: NA
j_call: TRBJ1-2
v_call: TRBV6-5
cdr3_aa: CASSYEGSNYGYTF

clone_size: NA
j_call: TRBJ2-4
v_call: TRBV18
cdr3_aa: CASSPRTAENIQYF

clone_size: NA
j_call: TRBJ1-1
v_call: TRBV18
cdr3_aa: CASSRTGGDDTEAFF

clone_size: medium-sized
j_call: TRBJ2-3
v_call: TRBV5-6
cdr3_aa: CASNLGTYTDTQYF

clone_size: NA
j_call: TRBJ1-1
v_call: TRBV19
cdr3_aa: CASSEGQTFGAFF

clone_size: NA
j_call: TRBJ1-5
v_call: TRBV18
cdr3_aa: CASSPGTNQPQHF

clone_size: NA
j_call: TRBJ2-5
v_call: TRBV13
cdr3_aa: CASSPERGPLQETQYF

clone_size: medium-sized
j_call: TRBJ1-2
v_call: TRBV12-3/TRBV12-4
cdr3_aa: CASHTSGWYGYTF

clone_size: NA
j_call: TRBJ2-7
v_call: TRBV5-5
cdr3_aa: CASSTSGRVSYEQYF

clone_size: NA
j_call: TRBJ2-1
v_call: TRBV13
cdr3_aa: CASSRRGAGVYNEQFF

clone_size: NA
j_call: TRBJ2-2
v_call: TRBV6-6
cdr3_aa: CASSYSRGQGYGELFF

clone_size: NA
j_call: TRBJ2-1
v_call: TRBV12-3/TRBV12-4
cdr3_aa: CASSLAGGSIEQFF

clone_size: medium-sized
j_call: TRBJ1-2
v_call: TRBV29-1
cdr3_aa: CSVGYQGDRRYTF

clone_size: medium-sized
j_call: TRBJ2-3
v_call: TRBV19
cdr3_aa: CASSSLAGGGTDTQYF

clone_size: medium-sized
j_call: TRBJ2-3
v_call: TRBV5-4
cdr3_aa: CASRSGSNRDGTQYF

clone_size: medium-sized
j_call: TRBJ1-5
v_call: TRBV6-5
cdr3_aa: CASRRTGRNQPQHF

clone_size: NA
j_call: TRBJ2-1
v_call: TRBV6-2/TRBV6-3
cdr3_aa: CASSQTSGRPQQFF

clone_size: medium-sized
j_call: TRBJ2-1
v_call: TRBV19
cdr3_aa: CASTKAGAQYTEQFF

clone_size: medium-sized
j_call: TRBJ1-2
v_call: TRBV27
cdr3_aa: CASRNHRQGTGGGYTF

clone_size: medium-sized
j_call: TRBJ2-3
v_call: TRBV12-3/TRBV12-4
cdr3_aa: CASTPRRVDTQYF

clone_size: NA
j_call: TRBJ2-1
v_call: TRBV18
cdr3_aa: CASSPTASGDNEQFF

clone_size: medium-sized
j_call: TRBJ1-2
v_call: TRBV19
cdr3_aa: CASRGTVNYGYTF

clone_size: NA
j_call: TRBJ1-1
v_call: TRBV19
cdr3_aa: CASSIDFRGDAFF

clone_size: medium-sized
j_call: TRBJ1-2
v_call: TRBV6-2/TRBV6-3
cdr3_aa: CASSPQGTADGYTF

clone_size: NA
j_call: TRBJ2-3
v_call: TRBV12-3/TRBV12-4
cdr3_aa: CASSLWQGAWLTDTQYF

clone_size: NA
j_call: TRBJ2-7
v_call: TRBV5-4
cdr3_aa: CASSLDSRSYEQYF

clone_size: NA
j_call: TRBJ1-4
v_call: TRBV5-6
cdr3_aa: CASSLPGYRGEKLFF

clone_size: medium-sized
j_call: TRBJ2-7
v_call: TRBV6-1
cdr3_aa: CASSKTGTGGSEQYF

clone_size: NA
j_call: TRBJ1-1
v_call: TRBV6-2/TRBV6-3
cdr3_aa: CASSYSGSKGTEAFF

clone_size: medium-sized
j_call: TRBJ1-5
v_call: TRBV29-1
cdr3_aa: CSVADGNNQPQHF

clone_size: NA
j_call: TRBJ2-3
v_call: TRBV30
cdr3_aa: CAWSADRDRGTDTQYF

clone_size: NA
j_call: TRBJ1-1
v_call: TRBV12-3/TRBV12-4
cdr3_aa: CASSFRENTEAFF

clone_size: NA
j_call: TRBJ1-6
v_call: TRBV7-2
cdr3_aa: CASSPRTGGYNSPLHF